This T cell receptor beta chain was sequenced during a study of spatial heterogeneity in lung cancer (dated by TCRdb to the late 2010s). With regard to the full study: The donors were 70 or so patients from the lung TRACERx cohort who had early-stage, untreated non-small cell lung cancer. TCR alpha and beta repertoires were quantitatively compared across multiple tumor regions, matched nontumor lung and blood in non-small cell lung cancer. Nonsynonymous mutation counts, determined by whole-exome sequencing of tumor tissue, were related to features of the TCR repertoire. Follow-up PBMC samples were sequenced whenever available, with the median time to follow-up being approximately two years after resection. Both alpha and beta chains were TCR-sequenced in roughly 200 tumor regions, under 70 matched nontumor lung samples and roughly 50 PBMC samples obtained at surgery. In the raw uncorrected reads, each unique combination of TCR and UMI appeared more than ten times on average. Beta-chain transcripts were consistently detected in greater numbers than alpha-chain transcripts, which likely reflected higher beta-chain transcript abundance. Study-wide findings and limitations: Confirming at a functional level the hypothesis that regional TCRs recognize regional mutations was considered to require additional single-cell paired TCR alpha and beta sequencing. Comparisons of baseline and follow-up blood repertoires included only 15 or so patients. Ubiquitous expanded tumor TCRs were detected in blood more often at tumor resection than at routine follow-up.

Interpreted using the paper, the time point label stands for: blood at routine non-recurrence follow-up after resection. Whole RNA extracted from tumor and nontumor lung tissue, or from cryopreserved PBMC samples, was used for TCR sequencing without cell sorting. Patients were selected for TCR sequencing only if sufficient RNA was available from at least two tumor regions. This clonotype was seen a handful of times. What antigen it recognizes has not been identified. Within one base of it there is no much larger clone, and no base qualities were kept. Being off target in a library aimed at alpha chains, this beta chain has a size of little meaning. The method behind the library was 5' RACE. Instrument on record: NextSeq 500. The TCR library protocol attached a unique molecular identifier to each TCR cDNA molecule to allow correction of PCR and sequencing errors. The published analysis was carried out like this. TCR identification, UMI-based error correction and CDR3 extraction were all carried out with Decombinator tools. Expanded TCRs were defined as those above a frequency of 2 per 1,000, corresponding to the top 1% of the tumor frequency distribution. Rényi diversity was computed with the R vegan package after subsampling each repertoire 100 times to 5,000 TCRs. CDR3 similarity networks were built from amino acid triplet string-kernel similarity, with CDR3s being connected when pairwise similarity was above 0.82. The raw public reads went through TCRdb reprocessing: fastp at Q25, MiXCR clone calling, in-frame beta chains kept. Entries that share a CDR3 protein sequence are merged under the most common genes and DNA. What appears here as the V and J calls and clone size reflects TCRdb's work, not the paper's. In all, the sample holds about 470 distinct CDR3 sequences, and approximately 14% of those were seen once. The top ten constitute 40% to 55% of the sample.

The sample consisted of PBMCs, taken at follow-up. The clonotype comes from a male donor with early-stage non-small cell lung cancer.

The DNA sequence reads TGTGCCAGCAGCCCGCGGACAGGGATGGGCACAGATACGCAGTATTTT. This encodes CASSPRTGMGTDTQYF. The chain was built from TRBV7-8 and TRBJ2-3, and TRBD1 matches 8 of the central bases. CDR1 is given as SGHVS and CDR2 as FQNEAQ, both from the germline V gene. Germline trimming amounts to 5 bases on V and 1 base on J, with 8 as the count of junction bases outside the gene matches. The CDR3 has 16 amino acids, counting the end cysteine and phenylalanine. Only the CDR3 part of the read is kept: 48 bases, read in frame from the first base.